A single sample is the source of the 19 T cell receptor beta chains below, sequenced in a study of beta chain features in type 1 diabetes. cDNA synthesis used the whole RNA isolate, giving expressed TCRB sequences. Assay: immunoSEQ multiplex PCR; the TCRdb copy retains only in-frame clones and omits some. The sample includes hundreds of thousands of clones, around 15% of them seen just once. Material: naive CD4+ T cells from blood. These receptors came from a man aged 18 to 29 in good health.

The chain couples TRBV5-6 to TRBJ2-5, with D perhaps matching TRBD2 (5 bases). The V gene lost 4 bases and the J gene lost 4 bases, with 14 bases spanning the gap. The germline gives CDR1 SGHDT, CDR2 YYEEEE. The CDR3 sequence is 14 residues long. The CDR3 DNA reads TGTGCCAGCAGCCCGGGGTCGATACCAGAGACCCAGTACTTC. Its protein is CASSPGSIPETQYF.

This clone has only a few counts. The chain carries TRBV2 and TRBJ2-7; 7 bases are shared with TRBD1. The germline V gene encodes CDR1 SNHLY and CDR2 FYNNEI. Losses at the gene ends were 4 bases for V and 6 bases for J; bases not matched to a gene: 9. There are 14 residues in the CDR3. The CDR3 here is CASSVRQGTVEQYF. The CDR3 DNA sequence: TGTGCCAGCAGTGTCAGACAGGGAACCGTCGAGCAGTACTTC. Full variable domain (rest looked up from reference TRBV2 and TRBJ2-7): EPEVTQTPSHQVTQMGQEVILRCVPISNHLYFYWYRQILGQKVEFLVSFYNNEISEKSEIFDDQFSVERPDGSNFTLKIRSTKLEDSAMYFCASSVRQGTVEQYFGPGTRLTVT.

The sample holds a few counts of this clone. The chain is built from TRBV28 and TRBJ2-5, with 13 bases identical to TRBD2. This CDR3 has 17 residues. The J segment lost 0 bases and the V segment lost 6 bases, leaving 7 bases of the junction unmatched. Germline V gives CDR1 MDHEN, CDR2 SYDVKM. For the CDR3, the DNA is TGTGCCAGCAGACCGGGACTAGCGGGGATGTACCAAGAGACCCAGTACTTC. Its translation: CASRPGLAGMYQETQYF. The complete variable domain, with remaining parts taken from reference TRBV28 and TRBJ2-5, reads DVKVTQSSRYLVKRTGEKVFLECVQDMDHENMFWYRQDPGLGLRLIYFSYDVKMKEKGDIPEGYSVSREKKERFSLILESASTNQTSMYLCASRPGLAGMYQETQYFGPGTRLLVL.

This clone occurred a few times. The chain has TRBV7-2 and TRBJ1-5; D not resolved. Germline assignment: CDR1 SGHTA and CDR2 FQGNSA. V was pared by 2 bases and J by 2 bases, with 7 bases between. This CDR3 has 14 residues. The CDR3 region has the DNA TGTGCCAGCAGCTTAAGTAAAGGCAATCAGCCCCAGCATTTT. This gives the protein CASSLSKGNQPQHF. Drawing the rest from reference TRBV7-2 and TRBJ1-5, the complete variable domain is GAGVSQSPSNKVTEKGKDVELRCDPISGHTALYWYRQSLGQGLEFLIYFQGNSAPDKSGLPSDRFSAERTGGSVSTLTIQRTQQEDSAVYLCASSLSKGNQPQHFGDGTRLSIL.

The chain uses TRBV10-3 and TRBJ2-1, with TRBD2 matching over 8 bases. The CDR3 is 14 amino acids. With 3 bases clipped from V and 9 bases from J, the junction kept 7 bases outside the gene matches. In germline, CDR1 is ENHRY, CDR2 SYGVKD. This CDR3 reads CAISDGGGRGEQFF. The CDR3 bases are TGTGCCATCAGTGATGGCGGGGGGCGGGGTGAGCAGTTCTTC.

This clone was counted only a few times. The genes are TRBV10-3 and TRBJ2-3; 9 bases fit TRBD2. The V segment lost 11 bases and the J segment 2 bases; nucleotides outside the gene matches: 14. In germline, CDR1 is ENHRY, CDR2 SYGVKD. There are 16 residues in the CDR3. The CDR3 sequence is CASTRLAGANTDTQYF. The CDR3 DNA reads TGTGCCTCAACCCGATTAGCGGGGGCCAACACAGATACGCAGTATTTT.

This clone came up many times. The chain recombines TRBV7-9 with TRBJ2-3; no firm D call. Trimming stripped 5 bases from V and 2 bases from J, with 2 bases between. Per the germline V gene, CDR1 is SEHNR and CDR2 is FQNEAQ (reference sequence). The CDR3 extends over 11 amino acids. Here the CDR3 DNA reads TGTGCCAGCAGCCACACAGATACGCAGTATTTT. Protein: CASSHTDTQYF. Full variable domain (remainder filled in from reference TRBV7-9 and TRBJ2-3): DTGVSQNPRHKITKRGQNVTFRCDPISEHNRLYWYRQTLGQGPEFLTYFQNEAQLEKSRLLSDRFSAERPKGSFSTLEIQRTEQGDSAMYLCASSHTDTQYFGPGTRLTVL.

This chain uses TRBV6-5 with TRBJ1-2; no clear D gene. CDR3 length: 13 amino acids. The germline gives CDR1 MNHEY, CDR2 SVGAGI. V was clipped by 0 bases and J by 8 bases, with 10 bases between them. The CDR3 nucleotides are TGTGCCAGCAGTTACTCGGCCCTACAGGGCTACACCTTC. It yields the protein CASSYSALQGYTF.

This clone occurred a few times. CDR3 in amino acids: CASGLPLSGSYNEQFF. CDR3 in DNA: TGTGCTAGTGGTTTGCCCCTAAGCGGGAGCTACAATGAGCAGTTCTTC. The rearrangement joins TRBV12-5 to TRBJ2-1; 8 positions agree with TRBD2. With V trimmed by 2 bases and J by 3 bases, 6 bases remained unmatched. The CDR3 runs to 16 residues. Germline values: CDR1 LGHNT, CDR2 FRNRAP.

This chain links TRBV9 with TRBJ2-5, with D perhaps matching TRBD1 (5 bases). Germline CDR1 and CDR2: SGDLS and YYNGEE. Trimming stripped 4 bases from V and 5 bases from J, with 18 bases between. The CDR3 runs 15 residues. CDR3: CASSPSTGLRETQYF. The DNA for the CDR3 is TGTGCCAGCAGCCCGAGCACAGGCCTTCGTGAGACCCAGTACTTC.

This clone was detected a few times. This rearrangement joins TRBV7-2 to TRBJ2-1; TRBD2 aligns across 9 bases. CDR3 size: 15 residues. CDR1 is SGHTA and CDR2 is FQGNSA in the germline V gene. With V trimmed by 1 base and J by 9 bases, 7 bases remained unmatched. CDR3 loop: CASSLERAGGTEQFF. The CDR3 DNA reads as TGTGCCAGCAGCTTAGAGCGAGCGGGGGGAACTGAGCAGTTCTTC. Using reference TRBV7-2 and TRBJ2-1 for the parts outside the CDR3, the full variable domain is GAGVSQSPSNKVTEKGKDVELRCDPISGHTALYWYRQSLGQGLEFLIYFQGNSAPDKSGLPSDRFSAERTGGSVSTLTIQRTQQEDSAVYLCASSLERAGGTEQFFGPGTRLTVL.

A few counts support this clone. In DNA form, the CDR3 reads TGCGCCAGCAGCTTGGCCAGGGAAGGGGATACGCAGTATTTT. This gives the protein CASSLAREGDTQYF. The chain recombines TRBV5-1 with TRBJ2-3, with D possibly TRBD1 on 5 matching bases. With 0 bases removed from V and 6 bases from J, the gap between germline ends came to 11 bases. CDR1 and CDR2 (germline): SGHRS, YFSETQ. The CDR3 loop spans 14 amino acids.

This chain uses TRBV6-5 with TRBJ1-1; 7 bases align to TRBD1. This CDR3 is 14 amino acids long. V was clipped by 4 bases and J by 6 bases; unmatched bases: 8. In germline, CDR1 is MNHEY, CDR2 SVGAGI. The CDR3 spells CASSLTHGQAEAFF. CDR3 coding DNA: TGTGCCAGCAGTTTGACTCATGGACAGGCTGAAGCTTTCTTT.

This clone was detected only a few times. CDR3 sequence (DNA): TGTGCCAGCAGCTTAGCGCCGGGGTATGAGCAGTTCTTC. Translation gives CASSLAPGYEQFF. The V and J genes are TRBV7-9 and TRBJ2-1; weak D call: TRBD2 (5 bases). This CDR3 has 13 residues. CDR1 SEHNR and CDR2 FQNEAQ come from the germline V gene (reference sequence). Trimming shortened V by 0 bases and J by 8 bases, and 8 bases separated the two germline ends. The entire variable domain, with the rest obtained from reference TRBV7-9 and TRBJ2-1, is as follows: DTGVSQNPRHKITKRGQNVTFRCDPISEHNRLYWYRQTLGQGPEFLTYFQNEAQLEKSRLLSDRFSAERPKGSFSTLEIQRTEQGDSAMYLCASSLAPGYEQFFGPGTRLTVL.

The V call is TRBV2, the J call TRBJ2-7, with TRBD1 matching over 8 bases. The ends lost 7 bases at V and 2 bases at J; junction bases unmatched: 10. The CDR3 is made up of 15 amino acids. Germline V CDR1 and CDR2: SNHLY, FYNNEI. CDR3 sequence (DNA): TGTGCCAGCAAATTCCCAGGGGGCGGTACCTACGAGCAGTACTTC. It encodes CASKFPGGGTYEQYF.

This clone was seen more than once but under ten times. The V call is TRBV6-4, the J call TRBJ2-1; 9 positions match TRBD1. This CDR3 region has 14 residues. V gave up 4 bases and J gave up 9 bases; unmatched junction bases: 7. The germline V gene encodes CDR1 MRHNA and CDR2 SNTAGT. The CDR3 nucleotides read TGTGCCAGCAGTGCCACCCCGACAGGGGGTGAGCAGTTCTTC. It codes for CASSATPTGGEQFF.

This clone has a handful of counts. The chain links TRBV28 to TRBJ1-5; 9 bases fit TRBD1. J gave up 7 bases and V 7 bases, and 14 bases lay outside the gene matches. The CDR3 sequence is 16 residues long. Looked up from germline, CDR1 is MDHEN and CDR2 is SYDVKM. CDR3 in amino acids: CASTLGVQGARQPQHF. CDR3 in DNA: TGTGCCAGCACCCTGGGGGTACAGGGGGCGAGGCAGCCCCAGCATTTT.

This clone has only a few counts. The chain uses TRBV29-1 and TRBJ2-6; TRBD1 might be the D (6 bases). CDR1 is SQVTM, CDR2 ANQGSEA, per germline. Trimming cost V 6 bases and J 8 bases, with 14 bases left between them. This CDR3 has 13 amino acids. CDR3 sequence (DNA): TGCAGCGTGGCAAGGGACACCTCCAACGTCCTGACTTTC. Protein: CSVARDTSNVLTF.

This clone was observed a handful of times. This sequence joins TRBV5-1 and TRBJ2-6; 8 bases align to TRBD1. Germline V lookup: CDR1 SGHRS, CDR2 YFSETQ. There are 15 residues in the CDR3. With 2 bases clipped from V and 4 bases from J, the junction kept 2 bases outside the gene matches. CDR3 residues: CASSLQGEGANVLTF. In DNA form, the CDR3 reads TGCGCCAGCAGCTTACAGGGGGAAGGGGCCAACGTCCTGACTTTC.